These 20 T cell receptor beta chains originate from one sample sequenced in a study of early T cells in non-severe SARS-CoV-2 infection. MiXCR was run by TCRdb on the 5' RACE reads, yielding one entry per CDR3 protein. The table includes about 120,000 distinct CDR3 sequences, around 12% detected once. Sequencing used whole blood, obtained at baseline. Every receptor here comes from an adult who was a healthcare worker with PCR-confirmed SARS-CoV-2 infection or an uninfected control (not recorded which).

The chain employs TRBV5-1 and TRBJ1-4, with D possibly being TRBD1 (6 bases). Germline-derived CDR1 and CDR2 are SGHRS and YFSETQ. Trimming removed 0 bases at V and 5 bases at J, with 11 bases between. The CDR3 loop spans 15 amino acids. CDR3 nucleotide sequence: TGCGCCAGCAGCTTGGACCAGGGGATAAATGAAAAACTGTTTTTT. This codes for CASSLDQGINEKLFF.

This clonotype showed up many times. The chain combines TRBV29-1 with TRBJ2-3; the match to TRBD2 covers 8 bases. After removal of 7 bases from V and 2 bases from J, the junction contained 5 bases not matched to a gene. This CDR3 is 13 amino acids long. Per the germline V gene, CDR1 is SQVTM and CDR2 is ANQGSEA. The CDR3 sequence: CSGSGANTDTQYF. The CDR3 nucleotides read TGCAGCGGTAGCGGGGCAAACACAGATACGCAGTATTTT.

The V gene is TRBV3-1, the J gene TRBJ2-6; D might be TRBD2 (6 bases). V lost 3 bases, J lost 7 bases, and 13 bases lay in between. The CDR3 consists of 15 residues. Germline V gene lookup returns CDR1 LGHDT and CDR2 YNNKEL (reference sequence). CDR3 loop: CASSQEGVLANVLTF. CDR3 coding DNA: TGTGCCAGCAGCCAGGAGGGTGTGCTAGCCAACGTCCTGACTTTC.

This chain uses TRBV2 with TRBJ2-6; tentatively, D is TRBD1 (5 bases). V shed 0 bases and J shed 0 bases, with 21 bases lying between them. The CDR3 is 21 amino acids. Germline CDR1 is SNHLY and CDR2 is FYNNEI. The CDR3 region is CASSEALFPRQKSSGANVLTF. The CDR3 DNA sequence: TGTGCCAGCAGTGAAGCGCTTTTTCCGCGACAGAAAAGCTCTGGGGCCAACGTCCTGACTTTC.

V usage is TRBV10-2 and J usage is TRBJ2-2; D unclear. The CDR3 loop spans 12 amino acids. Trimming shortened V by 8 bases and J by 6 bases, and 10 bases separated the two germline ends. Germline CDR1 and CDR2: WSHSY and SAAADI. The CDR3 reads CASLPIAGELFF. CDR3 sequence (DNA): TGCGCCAGCCTCCCGATCGCCGGGGAGCTGTTTTTT.

This clonotype was recorded many times. The chain recombines TRBV20-1 with TRBJ2-2; 7 positions agree with TRBD1. Germline values: CDR1 DFQATT, CDR2 SNEGSKA (reference sequence). V shed 3 bases, J shed 1 base, and the junction held 5 bases outside the gene matches. The CDR3 has 15 residues. The CDR3 nucleotides are TGCAGTGCTAGTCCCCGGGACAGGAACACCGGGGAGCTGTTTTTT. It is translated as CSASPRDRNTGELFF.

The table lists this clonotype with many counts. The chain employs TRBV7-2 and TRBJ2-1; TRBD1 matches 8 bases. The junction had 22 bases not matched to a gene; V was cut back by 5 bases and J by 7 bases. This CDR3 is 19 amino acids long. The germline gives CDR1 SGHTA, CDR2 FQGNSA. The CDR3 here is CASSPYIVQPGQAVNEQFF. For the CDR3, the DNA is TGTGCCAGCAGCCCCTACATAGTCCAACCGGGACAGGCTGTGAATGAGCAGTTCTTC.

This clonotype was seen more than once but under ten times. The chain has TRBV20-1 and TRBJ2-3, with 7 bases lining up with TRBD2. Germline CDR1 is DFQATT and CDR2 is SNEGSKA (reference sequence). The ends lost 1 base at V and 2 bases at J; junction bases unmatched: 9. This CDR3 spans 16 amino acids. CDR3 protein: CSARGGAGVFTDTQYF. DNA of the CDR3: TGCAGTGCTAGAGGTGGGGCGGGAGTATTCACAGATACGCAGTATTTT.

This clonotype was seen at least ten times. This chain links TRBV6-5 with TRBJ2-7, with 7 positions matching TRBD1. There are 14 residues in the CDR3. CDR1 and CDR2 from the germline V gene are MNHEY and SVGAGI. The V and J ends lost 2 bases and 4 bases, in that order; junction bases with no gene match: 5. In DNA, the CDR3 is TGTGCCAGCAGTTACGTGTTCAGGGGGTACGAGCAGTACTTC. Protein product: CASSYVFRGYEQYF.

This chain links TRBV4-1 with TRBJ2-3; 10 bases align to TRBD2. The V and J ends lost 2 bases and 2 bases, in that order; junction bases with no gene match: 16. The CDR3 is 20 residues long. CDR1 MGHRA and CDR2 YSYEKL come from the germline V gene. The CDR3 is CASSQFGLASGGIFTDTQYF. For the CDR3, the DNA is TGCGCCAGCAGCCAATTCGGGTTGGCTAGCGGGGGAATCTTCACAGATACGCAGTATTTT.

J is TRBJ2-7 and V is TRBV29-1, with 15 positions matching TRBD2. J was trimmed by 5 bases and V by 4 bases; bases with no gene match: 12. The CDR3 sequence is 17 residues long. From germline, CDR1 is SQVTM and CDR2 ANQGSEA. The DNA of the CDR3 is TGCAGCGTTGGGACAGCGGGACTAGCGGGAGGTCAGGACGAGCAGTACTTC. This sequence encodes CSVGTAGLAGGQDEQYF.

A few counts support this clonotype. This chain joins TRBV30 and TRBJ1-3; the match to TRBD1 covers 9 bases. Germline loops: CDR1 GTSNPN, CDR2 SVGIG (reference sequence). The J segment lost 0 bases and the V segment lost 2 bases, leaving 8 bases of the junction unmatched. The CDR3 consists of 17 residues. The CDR3 nucleotides read TGTGCCTGGAGTACTGGACAGGGGAAAAGCTCTGGAAACACCATATATTTT. Protein sequence: CAWSTGQGKSSGNTIYF. Based on the CDR3 plus reference TRBV30 and TRBJ1-3, the full variable domain is SQTIHQWPATLVQPVGSPLSLECTVEGTSNPNLYWYRQAAGRGLQLLFYSVGIGQISSEVPQNLSASRPQDRQFILSSKKLLLSDSGFYLCAWSTGQGKSSGNTIYFGEGSWLTVV.

V is TRBV14 and J is TRBJ2-7; D gene ambiguous. V dropped 4 bases and J dropped 2 bases, with 15 bases sitting between them. The CDR3 is 15 residues long. Per germline, CDR1 SGHDN and CDR2 FVKESK. The CDR3 region is CASSPVTERAYEQYF. The CDR3 DNA is TGTGCCAGCAGCCCGGTCACTGAGCGAGCCTACGAGCAGTACTTC. Complete variable domain (other parts from reference TRBV14 and TRBJ2-7): EAGVTQFPSHSVIEKGQTVTLRCDPISGHDNLYWYRRVMGKEIKFLLHFVKESKQDESGMPNNRFLAERTGGTYSTLKVQPAELEDSGVYFCASSPVTERAYEQYFGPGTRLTVT.

This clonotype has ten or more counts. The chain is built from TRBV12-3 or TRBV12-4 and TRBJ2-4; 9 nucleotides match TRBD1. Unmatched junction bases numbered 12, after V lost 5 bases and J lost 1 base. The length of the CDR3 is 18 residues. CDR3 region: CASSPGQGNFAAKNIQYF. DNA of the CDR3: TGTGCCAGCAGTCCCGGACAGGGGAATTTTGCGGCCAAAAACATTCAGTACTTC.

The rearrangement links TRBV18 to TRBJ1-1; TRBD1 agrees at 7 bases. The CDR3 length is 14 residues. Losses at the gene ends were 3 bases for V and 11 bases for J; bases not matched to a gene: 12. Looked up from germline, CDR1 is KGHSH and CDR2 is LQKENI. In DNA, the CDR3 is TGTGCCAGCTCACCTGGGACAGTGGTAATGGTGGCTTTCTTT. This encodes CASSPGTVVMVAFF.

In this sample, this clonotype turned up a few times. The chain has TRBV7-8 and TRBJ1-3; 7 bases agree with TRBD1. CDR1 and CDR2 from the germline V gene are SGHVS and FQNEAQ. This CDR3 contains 14 residues. V dropped 6 bases and J dropped 2; count of bases not matched to a gene: 4. The CDR3 loop reads CASRATGPGNTIYF. The DNA of the CDR3 is TGTGCCAGCAGGGCGACAGGGCCTGGAAACACCATATATTTT.

This clonotype was found many times. V usage is TRBV7-6 and J usage is TRBJ2-1, with D unresolved. V lost 3 bases to trimming and J lost 0 bases, with 3 bases between them. The CDR3 has 13 amino acids. The germline V gene has CDR1 SGHVS and CDR2 FNYEAQ. The CDR3 region has the DNA TGTGCCAGCAGCTTCAGCTCCTACAATGAGCAGTTCTTC. Translating gives CASSFSSYNEQFF.

The rearrangement uses TRBV5-8 and TRBJ1-5; no clear D gene. CDR3 length: 15 residues. V lost 1 base and J 0 bases, leaving 8 bases between the germline ends. Germline V gene lookup returns CDR1 SGHTS and CDR2 YDEGEE. CDR3 in DNA: TGTGCCAGCAGCTTGATGGGCATTAGCAATCAGCCCCAGCATTTT. It codes for CASSLMGISNQPQHF.

This clonotype was seen a handful of times. The chain combines TRBV4-1 with TRBJ1-1; D ambiguous. Between the trimmed V and J ends, which lost 0 bases and 6 bases, there was a span of 14 bases. The CDR3 is 15 residues long. The V gene's germline CDR1 is MGHRA and CDR2 YSYEKL. CDR3 coding DNA: TGCGCCAGCAGCCAAGATCTGCCGGGGTTACCTGAAGCTTTCTTT. Protein: CASSQDLPGLPEAFF.

This clonotype was seen a few times. V usage is TRBV18 and J usage is TRBJ2-2; D possibly corresponds to TRBD1 (5 bases). V lost 5 bases, J lost 4 bases, and 11 bases lay in between. This CDR3 has 14 amino acids. Germline loops: CDR1 KGHSH, CDR2 LQKENI. The CDR3 coding sequence is TGTGCCAGCTCAATACAGGAGAGCACCGGGGAGCTGTTTTTT. Translated: CASSIQESTGELFF. Using reference TRBV18 and TRBJ2-2 for the parts outside the CDR3, the full variable domain is NAGVMQNPRHLVRRRGQEARLRCSPMKGHSHVYWYRQLPEEGLKFMVYLQKENIIDESGMPKERFSAEFPKEGPSILRIQQVVRGDSAAYFCASSIQESTGELFFGEGSRLTVL.